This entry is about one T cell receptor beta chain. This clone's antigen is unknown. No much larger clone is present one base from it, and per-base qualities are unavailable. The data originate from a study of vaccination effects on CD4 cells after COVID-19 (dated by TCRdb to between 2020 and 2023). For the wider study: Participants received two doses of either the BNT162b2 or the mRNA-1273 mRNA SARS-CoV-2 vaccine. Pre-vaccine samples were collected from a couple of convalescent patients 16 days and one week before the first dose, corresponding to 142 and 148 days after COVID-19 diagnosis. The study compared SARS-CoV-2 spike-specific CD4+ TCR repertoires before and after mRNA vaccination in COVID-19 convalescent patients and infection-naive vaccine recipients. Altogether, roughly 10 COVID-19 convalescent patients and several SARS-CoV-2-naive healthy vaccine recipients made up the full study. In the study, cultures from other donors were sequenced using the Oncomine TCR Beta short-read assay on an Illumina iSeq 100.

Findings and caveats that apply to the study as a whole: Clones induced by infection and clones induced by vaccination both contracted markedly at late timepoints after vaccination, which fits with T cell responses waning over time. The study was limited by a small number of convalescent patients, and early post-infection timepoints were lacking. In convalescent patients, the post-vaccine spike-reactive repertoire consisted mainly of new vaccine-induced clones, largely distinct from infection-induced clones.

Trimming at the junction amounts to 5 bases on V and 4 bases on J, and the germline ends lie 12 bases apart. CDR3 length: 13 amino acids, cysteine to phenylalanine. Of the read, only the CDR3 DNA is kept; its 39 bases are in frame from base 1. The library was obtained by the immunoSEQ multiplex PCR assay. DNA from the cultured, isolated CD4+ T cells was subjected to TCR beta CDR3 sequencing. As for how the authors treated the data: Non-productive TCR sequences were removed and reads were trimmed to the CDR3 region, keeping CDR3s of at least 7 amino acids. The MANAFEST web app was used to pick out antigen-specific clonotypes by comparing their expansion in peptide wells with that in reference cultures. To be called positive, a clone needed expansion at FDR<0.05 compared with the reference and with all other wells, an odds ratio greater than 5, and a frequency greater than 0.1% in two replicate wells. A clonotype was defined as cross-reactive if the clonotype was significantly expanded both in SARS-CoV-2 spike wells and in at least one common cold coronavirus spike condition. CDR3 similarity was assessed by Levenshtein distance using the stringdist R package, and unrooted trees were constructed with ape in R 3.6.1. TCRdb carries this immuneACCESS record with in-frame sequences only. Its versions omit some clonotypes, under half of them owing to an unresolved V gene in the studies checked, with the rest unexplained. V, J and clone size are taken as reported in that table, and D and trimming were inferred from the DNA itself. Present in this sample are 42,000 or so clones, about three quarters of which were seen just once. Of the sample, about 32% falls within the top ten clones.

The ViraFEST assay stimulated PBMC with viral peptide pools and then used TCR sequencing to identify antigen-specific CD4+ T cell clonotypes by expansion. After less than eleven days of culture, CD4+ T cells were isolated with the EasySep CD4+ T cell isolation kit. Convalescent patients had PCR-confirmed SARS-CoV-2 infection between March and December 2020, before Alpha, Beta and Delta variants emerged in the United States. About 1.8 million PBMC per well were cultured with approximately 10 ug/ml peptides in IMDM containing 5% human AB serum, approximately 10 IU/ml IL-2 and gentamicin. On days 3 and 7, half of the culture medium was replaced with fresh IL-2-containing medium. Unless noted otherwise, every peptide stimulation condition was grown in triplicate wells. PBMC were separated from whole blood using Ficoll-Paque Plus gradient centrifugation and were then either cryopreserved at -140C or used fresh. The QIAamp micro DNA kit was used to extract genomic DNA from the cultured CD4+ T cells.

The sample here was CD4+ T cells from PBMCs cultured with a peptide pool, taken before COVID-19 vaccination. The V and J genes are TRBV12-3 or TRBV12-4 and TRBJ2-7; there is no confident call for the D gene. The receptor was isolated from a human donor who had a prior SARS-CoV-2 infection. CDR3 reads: CASSRTDGYEQYF. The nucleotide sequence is TGTGCCAGCAGTAGGACGGACGGGTACGAGCAGTACTTC.